These 10 T cell receptor beta chains were all obtained from the same sample, sequenced in a study of blood T cell repertoires in COVID-19. TCRdb keeps only in-frame clones here, not all; method: immunoSEQ multiplex PCR. The table has about 100,000 clones, about 86% seen once. Sequencing was done on a sample of PBMCs or T cells enriched from blood (not recorded which). All receptors come from a woman aged 45-60 years who had recovered from COVID-19.

The chain recombines TRBV25-1 with TRBJ2-7; the match to TRBD2 covers 10 bases. From germline, CDR1 is MGHDK and CDR2 SYGVNS. The CDR3 runs to 15 residues. Trimming took 6 bases from V and 5 from J; bases not matched to a gene: 10. Here the CDR3 reads CASSNRVGLADEQYF. CDR3 DNA sequence: TGTGCCAGCAGCAATAGAGTAGGACTAGCGGACGAGCAGTACTTC.

As for this clone: Other DNA sequences in the same sample also yield this CDR3. V gene TRBV30 combines with J gene TRBJ1-5; 7 bases line up with TRBD1. Germline V gene lookup returns CDR1 GTSNPN and CDR2 SVGIG (reference sequence). V was clipped by 2 bases and J by 3 bases; unmatched bases: 4. CDR3 length: 14 residues. This CDR3 reads CAWSRDSNNQPQHF. As DNA, the CDR3 is TGTGCCTGGAGTCGGGACAGTAACAATCAGCCCCAGCATTTT.

The CDR3 coding sequence is TGCGCCAGCAGCTGGGGGGGGAACTACGAGCAGTACTTC. Amino acids: CASSWGGNYEQYF. The genes are TRBV5-1 and TRBJ2-7; 7 bases fit TRBD2. V shed 3 bases, J shed 3 bases, and the junction held 3 bases outside the gene matches. Germline-derived CDR1 and CDR2 are SGHRS and YFSETQ. The CDR3 consists of 13 residues.

The V and J genes are TRBV20-1 and TRBJ2-5, with 11 positions matching TRBD2. The CDR3 consists of 16 residues. Germline values: CDR1 DFQATT, CDR2 SNEGSKA (reference sequence). Germline trimming cut 3 bases from V and 4 bases from J; bases unmatched to any gene: 10. The CDR3 region is CSASLPSGRRGETQYF. The CDR3 nucleotides are TGCAGTGCTAGTCTGCCTAGCGGGAGGAGAGGAGAGACCCAGTACTTC.

The chain employs TRBV30 and TRBJ2-7, with TRBD2 matching over 7 bases. The CDR3 sequence is 12 residues long. The trim removed 0 bases at V and 4 bases at J, leaving 0 bases unmatched. Germline lookup yields CDR1 GTSNPN and CDR2 SVGIG (reference sequence). CDR3 sequence (DNA): TGTGCCTGGAGTGTACTAGCGTACGAGCAGTACTTC. Protein sequence: CAWSVLAYEQYF. Variable domain in full (rest from reference TRBV30 and TRBJ2-7): SQTIHQWPATLVQPVGSPLSLECTVEGTSNPNLYWYRQAAGRGLQLLFYSVGIGQISSEVPQNLSASRPQDRQFILSSKKLLLSDSGFYLCAWSVLAYEQYFGPGTRLTVT.

The chain has TRBV9 and TRBJ2-5, with TRBD1 as a possible D gene (6 bases). The V end lost 3 bases, the J end lost 2 bases, and 14 bases lay between the germline ends. Germline V gives CDR1 SGDLS, CDR2 YYNGEE. This CDR3 is built from 15 residues. CDR3 in amino acids: CASSADGTPQETQYF. CDR3 nucleotide sequence: TGTGCCAGCAGCGCGGACGGGACACCTCAAGAGACCCAGTACTTC.

The chain joins TRBV6-5 to TRBJ1-6; D gene uncertain. V dropped 7 bases and J dropped 6 bases, with 10 bases sitting between them. Germline V CDR1 and CDR2: MNHEY, SVGAGI. The CDR3 sequence is 13 residues long. The CDR3 loop reads CASMQVSNSPLHF. The DNA for the CDR3 is TGTGCCAGCATGCAGGTTTCTAATTCACCCCTCCACTTT.

V and J are TRBV29-1 and TRBJ2-1, with D possibly matching TRBD1 (5 bases). Germline assignment: CDR1 SQVTM and CDR2 ANQGSEA. CDR3 length: 13 residues. Trimming took 4 bases from V and 7 from J, leaving 14 bases between them. CDR3 DNA sequence: TGCAGCGTTGCACAAACCAAGGGGAATGAGCAGTTCTTC. This encodes CSVAQTKGNEQFF.

The CDR3, as DNA: TGTGCCAGCAGTTTGCTTCTAGCAACAGACCCCTATGGCTACACCTTC. It codes for CASSLLLATDPYGYTF. This chain links TRBV28 with TRBJ1-2; D is ambiguous. The CDR3 runs 16 residues. In germline, CDR1 is MDHEN, CDR2 SYDVKM. Trimming took off 3 bases at V and 4 bases at J, with 18 bases between the two ends.

This chain joins TRBV12-3 or TRBV12-4 and TRBJ1-2; D remains unclear. The CDR3 contains 11 residues. The V and J ends lost 3 bases and 4 bases respectively, with 3 bases between them. CDR3 residues: CASSFGYGYTF. The DNA of the CDR3 is TGTGCCAGCAGTTTCGGCTATGGCTACACCTTC.